This entry concerns a single T cell receptor (beta chain). It has no known antigen specificity. Base-call qualities are not available, and no considerably larger clone is one nucleotide away. Including the terminal cysteine and phenylalanine, the CDR3 comprises 15 residues. Kept here is only the CDR3 DNA, which spans 45 bases and is read in frame from base 1. Unmatched junction bases come to 9, with V trimmed by 6 bases and J by 5 bases. For CDR1 and CDR2, the germline V gene lists MNHEY and SVGEGT. The sample is drawn from a study of blood T cells in healthy people across ages (dated by TCRdb to 2014 to 2015). Regarding the complete study: In model experiments, template switching captured about one uniquely barcoded TCR beta cDNA molecule for every two T cells. Age-related changes in TCR beta repertoire diversity were measured in the study by deep sequencing normalized with unique cDNA molecular identifiers. The donors were split into four age groups: young (average about 15 years), middle-aged (about 40), aged (more than 60) and long-lived (approximately 89). To avoid experimental bias, donors of different ages were randomly spread across the sequencing lanes. For two donors (one aged 18 to 30 and one aged 80 or older), the study analyzed two additional independent replicas of 1 million unique cDNA reads from the same blood draw. Study-wide findings and limitations: Because profiling used bulk unsorted PBMCs, naive and antigen-experienced compartments could not be compared conclusively. Compared with the aged group, the long-lived group had more naive CD4+ T cells, fewer expanded clones and increased TCR diversity, a pattern suggesting age selection. Observed TCR beta diversity correlated strongly with the percentage of naive T cells measured by flow cytometry. Donor CMV infection status was unknown, potentially confounding age-related changes in expanded clonotypes. Total diversity estimates from one million sequenced T cells were considered lower bounds and underestimates. As age increased, observed TCR beta diversity per million T cells dropped in a roughly linear way, and a significant reduction was already evident by age about 40.

The roughly 39 donors, aged about 6 to 95 years, were systemically healthy Caucasian individuals from Russia. Each donor gave roughly 9.5 milliliters of peripheral blood, collected into EDTA-treated Vacutainer tubes. Ficoll-Paque density-gradient centrifugation was used to isolate PBMCs, with at least 7 million obtained per sample. Total RNA, at least 5 micrograms per sample, was extracted from PBMCs with Trizol reagent. The percentages of naive CD45RAhigh/CD27high T cells were determined by flow cytometry on a PBMC aliquot from every donor. Preparation of the library involved 5' RACE. The run used an Illumina HiSeq 2500. A second about 7 to 11 cycle PCR used a sample-barcoded 5' primer and a J-beta primer mix. A unique molecular identifier was introduced onto each TCR beta cDNA molecule by a template-switch 5' adaptor carrying 12 random nucleotides. Each sample yielded at least 2.5 million CDR3-containing paired-end reads. First-strand cDNA synthesis was performed from all RNA using the Mint cDNA synthesis kit, with priming by a TRBC-specific oligonucleotide. Following uracil-DNA glycosylase treatment, a first 18-cycle PCR with universal primers M1SS and BC2_uni_R was performed on all cDNA. The original pipeline was this. For normalization, 1 million high-quality reads were randomly selected from each sample, with every read carrying a distinct molecular identifier. Reads sharing molecular identifiers were discarded rather than binned into consensus sequences. MiTCR, set to a Q25 quality threshold and the strictest error-elimination algorithm, was used for CDR3 identification, clonotype clustering and error correction. A nonparametric unseen species model using Euler transformation provided a lower-bound estimate of total TCR beta diversity. TCRdb's own reprocessing of the public reads used fastp at Q25 and MiXCR and kept productive beta chains. Identical CDR3 proteins give one entry, which carries the most common genes and DNA. Here the V and J calls rest on TCRdb's processing, not on the authors' analysis. This sample has approximately 790,000 distinct CDR3 sequences in its table, and around 68% of those were observed once. 25% to 35% of the sample is in the top ten clones.

The chain links TRBV6-2 or TRBV6-3 with TRBJ2-2, with 7 junctional bases fitting TRBD1. Sequenced sample: blood. The receptor was derived from a man aged 25-45 years in good health. The DNA reads as follows: TGTGCCAGCAGCCTCAGACAGGGTCGGACCGGGGAGCTGTTTTTT. Its product reads: CASSLRQGRTGELFF.